The entry below gives a single T cell receptor (beta chain) sequence along with its context. This clone has only one observation. Its specific antigen is unknown. Per-nucleotide qualities are absent, and no much larger clonotype sits a single base away. For CDR1 and CDR2, the germline V gene lists MDHEN and SYDVKM. The CDR3 holds 20 amino acids from the cysteine to the phenylalanine. The only DNA kept is the CDR3, 60 bases in frame from the first base. V is pruned by 5 bases and J by 0 bases, leaving 18 bases of the junction without a gene match. CD8 naive samples were CD45RO-negative cells positively selected for CCR7, giving a CD45RA+CCR7+ population that excluded TemRA cells. Healthy HIV-negative adults with no recently reported acute infections or vaccinations were included as donors. Every donor was a Caucasian adult residing in Nashville, Tennessee, USA. Blood was obtained by leukapheresis, after which PBMCs were separated by Ficoll-Histopaque density gradient centrifugation and cryopreserved in liquid nitrogen vapor phase. Analytical flow cytometry was used to check the purity and quantity of each magnetically sorted T cell population. Each sorted fraction had its genomic DNA isolated and then quantified by UV absorbance on a Nanodrop 2000c.

This entry belongs to a study of shared clonotypes between healthy human individuals (TCRdb year 2020). Describing the broader study: The cohort included three men and a couple of women between 18 and 49 years of age. For each donor, three plates each were used for CD4 naive and CD4 memory, two plates were used for CD8 naive, and one plate was used for CD8 memory. Blood TCR repertoires of five healthy adults were deeply sequenced to estimate repertoire size and the extent of clonotype sharing between individuals. Different laboratories and diverse techniques were used to prepare libraries and sequence TCR repertoires, to increase sequencing depth and limit assay-specific biases. Between about 0.85 and 9.5 billion PBMCs per donor were obtained by leukapheresis. Study-level results and caveats: Across four donors, around 5% of naive CD4, 3% to 4% of naive CD8, 2.3% of memory CD4, and 0.4% of memory CD8 clonotypes were shared. Even with the large sequencing depth, rarefaction of the sorted-subset datasets indicated that sequencing was incomplete. Pairwise subsampling led to the expectation that sequencing depth would affect the degree of clonotype sharing among donors. Higher generation probabilities were observed for clonotypes shared by all four sorted-subset donors than for non-shared clonotypes. Sampling was restricted to blood, and TCR repertoires in tissue are likely to differ from TCR repertoires in blood. Naive subsets generally had larger estimated clonotype richness than memory subsets. Because the study included a small number of donors, the genetic and exposure-history diversity represented was limited.

Using the deep immunoSEQ assay, TCR CDR3 regions were amplified from genomic DNA by multiplex PCR. Genomic DNA extracted from each cell subset was distributed evenly over all wells of several immunoSEQ 96-well plates, and each plate served as one replicate. Each replicate PCR for sorted subsets received roughly 0.2 ug genomic DNA, equal to roughly 30,000 T cell genomes. Purified libraries were quantified with a Qubit 3.0 fluorometer, sized on a Bioanalyzer 2100, and re-quantified with the KAPA Library Quantification kit. Every immunoSEQ 96-well plate was sequenced on a dedicated single-read 150-cycle Illumina NextSeq 550 flow cell. On the authors' methods: Because the immunoSEQ output held only junctional sequences and lacked quality scores, the filtering could not match the filtering applied to full-length reads. Sequences were annotated with PyIR, a Python wrapper for IgBLAST v1.9, and V/J genes and CDR3 were assigned using IMGT germline references. Reads with weak V/J assignments (E-value above 1e-6), missing CDR3, stop codons, out-of-frame junctions, or ambiguous translated residues were removed. V3J clonotypes were defined as sequences sharing the same inferred V gene, J gene, and CDR3 amino acid sequence. Percentage overlap between repertoires was computed as shared unique clonotypes divided by the size of the smaller repertoire. Repertoire richness was assessed with RTK rarefaction, the Chao1 estimator, and Recon v2.1 estimates of unobserved clonotypes. For all TCRbeta clonotypes obtained by the gDNA method from a few donors, generation probabilities were computed with OLGA. TCRdb limited this immuneACCESS table to in-frame rearrangements with V and J called. A share of clones is missing; checked studies link under half to unresolved V genes, and the rest is unexplained. V and J calls and clone size follow that table, whereas D and trimming were derived from the DNA. The sample table lists over 2 million clones, less than 95% of them with a count of one. The top ten constitute more than 0.95% of the sample.

The sequence derives from a man aged 18 to 29 in good health. Sequenced input: naive CD8+ T cells sorted from blood. The label giving this sample's cell subset or site can be read as: CD45RA+CCR7+. In this chain, TRBV28 is recombined with TRBJ2-3; 9 nucleotides in the junction match TRBD2. The nucleotides read TGTGCCAGCAGTCCCCAAGGGCTAGCGGGGAGGTTAACTAGCACAGATACGCAGTATTTT. Translated, it gives CASSPQGLAGRLTSTDTQYF.